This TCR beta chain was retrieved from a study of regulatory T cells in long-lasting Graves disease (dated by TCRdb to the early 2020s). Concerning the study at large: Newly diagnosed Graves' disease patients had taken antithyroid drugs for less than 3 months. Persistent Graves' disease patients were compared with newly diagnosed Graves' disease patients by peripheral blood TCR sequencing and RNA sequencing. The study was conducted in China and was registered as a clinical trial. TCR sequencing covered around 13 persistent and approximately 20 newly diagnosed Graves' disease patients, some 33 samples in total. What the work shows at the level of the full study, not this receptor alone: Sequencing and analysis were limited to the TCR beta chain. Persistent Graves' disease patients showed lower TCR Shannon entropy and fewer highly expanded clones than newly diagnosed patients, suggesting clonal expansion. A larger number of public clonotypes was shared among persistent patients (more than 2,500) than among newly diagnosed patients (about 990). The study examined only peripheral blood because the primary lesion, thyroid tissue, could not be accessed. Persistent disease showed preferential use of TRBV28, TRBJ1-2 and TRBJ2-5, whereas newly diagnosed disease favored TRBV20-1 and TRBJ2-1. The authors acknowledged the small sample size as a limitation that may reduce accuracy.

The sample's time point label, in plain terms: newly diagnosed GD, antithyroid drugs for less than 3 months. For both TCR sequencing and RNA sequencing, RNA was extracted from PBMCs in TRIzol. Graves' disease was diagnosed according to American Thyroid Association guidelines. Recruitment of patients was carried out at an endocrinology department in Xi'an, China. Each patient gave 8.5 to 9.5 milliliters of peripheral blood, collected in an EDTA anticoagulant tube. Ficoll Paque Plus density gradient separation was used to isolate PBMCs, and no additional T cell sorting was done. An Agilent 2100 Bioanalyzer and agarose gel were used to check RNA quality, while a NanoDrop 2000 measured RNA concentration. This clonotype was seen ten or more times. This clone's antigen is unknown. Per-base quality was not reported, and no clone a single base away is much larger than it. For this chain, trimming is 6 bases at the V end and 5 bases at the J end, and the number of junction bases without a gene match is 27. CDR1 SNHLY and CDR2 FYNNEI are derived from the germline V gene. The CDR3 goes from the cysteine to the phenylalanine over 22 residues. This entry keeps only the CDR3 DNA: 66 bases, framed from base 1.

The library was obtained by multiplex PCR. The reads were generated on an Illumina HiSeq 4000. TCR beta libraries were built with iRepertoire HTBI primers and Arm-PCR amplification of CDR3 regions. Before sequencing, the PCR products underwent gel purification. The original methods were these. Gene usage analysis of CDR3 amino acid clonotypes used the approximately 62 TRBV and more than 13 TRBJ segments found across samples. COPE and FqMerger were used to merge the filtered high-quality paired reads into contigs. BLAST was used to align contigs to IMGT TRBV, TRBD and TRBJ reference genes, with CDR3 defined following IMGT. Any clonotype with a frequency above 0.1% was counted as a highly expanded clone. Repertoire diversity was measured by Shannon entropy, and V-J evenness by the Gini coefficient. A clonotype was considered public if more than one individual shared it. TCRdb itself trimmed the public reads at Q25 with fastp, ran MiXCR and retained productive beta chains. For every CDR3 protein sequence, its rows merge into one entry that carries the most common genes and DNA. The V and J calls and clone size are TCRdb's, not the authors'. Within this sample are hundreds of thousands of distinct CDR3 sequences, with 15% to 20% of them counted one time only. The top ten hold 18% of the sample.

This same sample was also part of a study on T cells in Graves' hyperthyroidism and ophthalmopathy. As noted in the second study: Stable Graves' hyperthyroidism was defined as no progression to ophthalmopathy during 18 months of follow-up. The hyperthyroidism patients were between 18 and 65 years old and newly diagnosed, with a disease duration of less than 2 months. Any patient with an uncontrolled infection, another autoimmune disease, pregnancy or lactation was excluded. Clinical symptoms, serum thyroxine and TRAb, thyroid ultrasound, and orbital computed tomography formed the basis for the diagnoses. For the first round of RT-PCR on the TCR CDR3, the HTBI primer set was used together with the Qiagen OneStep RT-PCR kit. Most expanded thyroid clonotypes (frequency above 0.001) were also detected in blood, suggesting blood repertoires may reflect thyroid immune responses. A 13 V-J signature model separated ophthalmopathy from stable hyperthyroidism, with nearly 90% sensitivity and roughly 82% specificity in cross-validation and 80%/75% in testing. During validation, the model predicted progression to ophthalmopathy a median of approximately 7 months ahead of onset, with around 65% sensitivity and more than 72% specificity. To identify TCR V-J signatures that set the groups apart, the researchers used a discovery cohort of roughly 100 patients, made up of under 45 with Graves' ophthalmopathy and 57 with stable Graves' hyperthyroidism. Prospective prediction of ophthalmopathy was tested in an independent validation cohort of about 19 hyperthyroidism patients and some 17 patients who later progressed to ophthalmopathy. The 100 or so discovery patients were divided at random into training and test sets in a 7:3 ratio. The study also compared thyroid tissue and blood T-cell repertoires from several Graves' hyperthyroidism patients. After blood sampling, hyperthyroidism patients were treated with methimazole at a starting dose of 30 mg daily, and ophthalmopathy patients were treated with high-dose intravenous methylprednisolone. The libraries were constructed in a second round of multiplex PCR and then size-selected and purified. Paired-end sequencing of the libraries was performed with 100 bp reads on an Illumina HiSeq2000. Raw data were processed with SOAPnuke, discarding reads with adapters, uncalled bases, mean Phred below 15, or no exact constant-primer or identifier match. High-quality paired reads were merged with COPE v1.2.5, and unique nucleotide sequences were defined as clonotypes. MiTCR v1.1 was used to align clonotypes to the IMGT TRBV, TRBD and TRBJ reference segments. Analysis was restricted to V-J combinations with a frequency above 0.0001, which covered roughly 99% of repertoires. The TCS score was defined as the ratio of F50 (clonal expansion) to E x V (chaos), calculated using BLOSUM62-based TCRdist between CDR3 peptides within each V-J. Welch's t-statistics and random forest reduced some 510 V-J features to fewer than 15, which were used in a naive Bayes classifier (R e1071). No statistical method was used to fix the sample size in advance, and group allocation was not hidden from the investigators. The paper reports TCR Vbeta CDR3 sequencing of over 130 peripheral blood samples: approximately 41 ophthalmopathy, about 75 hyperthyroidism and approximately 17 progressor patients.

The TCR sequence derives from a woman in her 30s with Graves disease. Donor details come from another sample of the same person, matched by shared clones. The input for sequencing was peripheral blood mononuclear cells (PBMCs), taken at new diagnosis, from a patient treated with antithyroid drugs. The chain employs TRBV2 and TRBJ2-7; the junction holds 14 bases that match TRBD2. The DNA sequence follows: TGTGCCAGCAGCCAAAAACAGGGCCTAAAAGGGACTAGCGGGAGAGCCTCGCACGAGCAGTACTTC. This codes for CASSQKQGLKGTSGRASHEQYF. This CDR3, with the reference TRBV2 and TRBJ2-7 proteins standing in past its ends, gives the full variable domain EPEVTQTPSHQVTQMGQEVILRCVPISNHLYFYWYRQILGQKVEFLVSFYNNEISEKSEIFDDQFSVERPDGSNFTLKIRSTKLEDSAMYFCASSQKQGLKGTSGRASHEQYFGPGTRLTVT.